Described below is a single T cell receptor (beta chain) sequence and its context. Its antigen is currently not known. Base qualities are missing; no much larger clone stands one base away. The data belong to a study of blood T cell repertoires in COVID-19 (dated by TCRdb to the early 2020s). Looking at the study overall: The collaborator samples originated in the United States, Italy and Spain and spanned the acute and convalescent phases of COVID-19. Where HLA class I and class II types were available, the types were taken from metadata supplied by the sample provider, not from assay-based typing. Subjects who had been exposed to COVID-19, were actively infected with it, or had recovered from it provided the deeply sampled blood TCRbeta repertoires that made up the dataset. Samples were obtained from the ongoing ImmuneRACE study (first 160 participants) and from 1,000 to 1,500 subjects provided by 6 global collaborators. Nearly every sample came with metadata listing a de-identified subject ID, COVID-19 status, age in years and sex. The repertoires were released in a freely available public database intended as a resource for research on the immune response to SARS-CoV-2. The material from the prospective study consisted of cDNA or gDNA derived from T cells, B-cell-depleted T cells, or PBMCs.

Study-wide conclusions, independent of this receptor: Clinical and demographic metadata were provided uncurated, with the amount varying by source and participant.

V was cut back by 0 bases and J by 0 bases, leaving a gap of 12 bases between them. There are 16 amino acids in the CDR3, from cysteine to phenylalanine inclusive. Only the CDR3 region is kept as DNA, spanning 48 bases read in frame from base 1. The germline V gene supplies CDR1 SGDLS and CDR2 YYNGEE. The immunoSEQ Assay, a bias-controlled multiplex PCR, was used to amplify TCRbeta CDR3 regions from genomic DNA. The authors' pipeline ran thus. The number of nucleated cells in each sample was estimated by amplification of reference gene primers within the assay. Sequence reads were collapsed and filtered to measure the absolute abundance of every unique TCRbeta CDR3 rearrangement. Productive Simpson clonality was computed per sample as the square root of Simpson's diversity index over productive rearrangements. In its TCRdb copy, this immuneACCESS table keeps in-frame sequences only and misses some clones. Where compared with another copy, unresolved V genes explain less than half of these, and the others have no known cause. The V and J calls and clone size were taken over from that table, and D and trimming were inferred from the DNA. The sample contains some 250,000 clones, 70% to 90% of them found a single time. The top ten clones comprise roughly 2.3% of the sample.

Samples from volunteer blood donors who had recovered from COVID-19 were contributed by a second Seattle source. Whole blood was collected in K2EDTA tubes by collaborating institutions according to the institutions' own protocols. For TCRbeta analysis, collaborators shipped samples as frozen whole blood, isolated PBMCs, or DNA extracted from either of those sample types. This clonotype was obtained from a man aged 25 to 40 who had recovered from COVID-19. The sample consisted of peripheral blood. The chain is encoded by TRBV9 joined to TRBJ1-2; the D gene is perhaps TRBD1, from 5 matching bases. The encoded CDR3 is CASSVGGAATNYGYTF. The nucleotide sequence is TGTGCCAGCAGCGTAGGTGGGGCCGCCACTAACTATGGCTACACCTTC.